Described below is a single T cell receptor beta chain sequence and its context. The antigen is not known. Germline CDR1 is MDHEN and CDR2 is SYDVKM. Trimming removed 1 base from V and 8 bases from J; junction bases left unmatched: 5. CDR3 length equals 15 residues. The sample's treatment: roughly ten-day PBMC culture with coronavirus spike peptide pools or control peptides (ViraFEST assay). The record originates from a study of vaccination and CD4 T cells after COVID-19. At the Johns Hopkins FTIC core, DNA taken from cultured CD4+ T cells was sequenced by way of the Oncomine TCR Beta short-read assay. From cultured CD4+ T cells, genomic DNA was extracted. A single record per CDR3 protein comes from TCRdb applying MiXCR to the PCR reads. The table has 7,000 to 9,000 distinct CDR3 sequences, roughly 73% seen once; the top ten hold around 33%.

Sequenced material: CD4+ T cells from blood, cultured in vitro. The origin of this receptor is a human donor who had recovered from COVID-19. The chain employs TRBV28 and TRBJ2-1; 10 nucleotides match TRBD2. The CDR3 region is CASSLLASGRDEQFF. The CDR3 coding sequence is TGTGCCAGCAGTTTATTAGCTAGCGGGAGAGATGAGCAGTTCTTC.